A single sample is the source of the 25 T cell receptor beta chains below, sequenced in a study of CD8+ T cells in alopecia areata. cDNA serving as the sequencing template came from extracted, reverse transcribed RNA. Clones were read by immunoSEQ multiplex PCR, and TCRdb kept only the in-frame ones, dropping some. The sample shows about 200,000 clones, about 50% of them seen only once. Indicated treatment: oral pan-JAK inhibitor, 5-10 mg twice daily. This specimen consisted of CD4+ T cells sorted from blood, obtained at week 4, from a patient treated with tofacitinib. These receptors were taken from a human donor with alopecia areata.

This clone was recorded once. The rearrangement links TRBV27 to TRBJ1-5; no reliable D call. The germline V gene encodes CDR1 MNHEY and CDR2 SMNVEV (reference sequence). The length of the CDR3 is 13 residues. The V gene lost 4 bases and the J gene lost 7 bases, with 11 bases spanning the gap. CDR3 sequence (DNA): TGTGCCAGCAGTTCTCAAGGCACACAGCCCCAGCATTTT. It translates to CASSSQGTQPQHF.

J is TRBJ2-3 and V is TRBV29-1; D is possibly TRBD2 (5 bases). Trimming pared 7 bases from V and 5 bases from J, leaving 19 bases between. Germline lookup yields CDR1 SQVTM and CDR2 ANQGSEA. The CDR3 is made up of 14 amino acids. Here the CDR3 DNA reads TGCAGCGCCTCGGTAAGCGGCAAGGGAGATACGCAGTATTTT. As protein: CSASVSGKGDTQYF.

The chain combines TRBV29-1 with TRBJ1-2; no reliable D call. This CDR3 region has 14 residues. The V and J ends lost 5 bases and 8 bases respectively, with 21 bases between them. Germline loops: CDR1 SQVTM, CDR2 ANQGSEA. The CDR3 spells CSVQKGRGRGGYTF. For the CDR3, the DNA is TGCAGCGTTCAAAAGGGAAGAGGGCGCGGAGGCTACACCTTC.

The V call is TRBV29-1, the J call TRBJ1-1; TRBD1 is a possible D gene (5 bases). V was pared by 7 bases and J by 2 bases, with 14 bases between. This CDR3 has 13 amino acids. Germline V gene lookup returns CDR1 SQVTM and CDR2 ANQGSEA. CDR3 amino acids: CSGETGTNTEAFF. DNA of the CDR3: TGCAGCGGAGAAACAGGAACTAACACTGAAGCTTTCTTT.

This clone was observed a few times. The V and J genes are TRBV19 and TRBJ2-7, with D perhaps being TRBD1 or TRBD2 (5 bases each). The germline V gene has CDR1 LNHDA and CDR2 SQIVND (reference sequence). V lost 4 bases, J lost 0 bases, and 16 bases lay in between. This CDR3 comprises 16 residues. This CDR3 reads CASSRYGTESSYEQYF. In DNA, the CDR3 is TGTGCCAGTAGTAGATACGGGACGGAGAGCTCCTACGAGCAGTACTTC.

The sample holds one count of this clone. Other DNA sequences of this sample code for an identical CDR3. The CDR3 is CAWSVGQGGYTF. The CDR3 region has the DNA TGTGCCTGGAGTGTGGGACAGGGAGGCTACACCTTC. The chain links TRBV30 to TRBJ1-2, with TRBD1 matching 9 bases. CDR3 length: 12 amino acids. The trim removed 0 bases at V and 8 bases at J, leaving 1 base unmatched. CDR1 is GTSNPN, CDR2 SVGIG, per germline (reference sequence).

The CDR3 protein is CAWSVRGGGGYTF. The CDR3 region has the DNA TGTGCCTGGAGTGTTCGCGGGGGCGGTGGCTACACCTTC. The chain is built from TRBV30 and TRBJ1-2; a possible D gene is TRBD1 (6 bases). V was clipped by 0 bases and J by 7 bases, with 12 bases between them. The CDR3 length is 13 residues. From germline, CDR1 is GTSNPN and CDR2 SVGIG (reference sequence).

The sample holds a few counts of this clone. V is TRBV6-1 and J is TRBJ2-5; 11 positions agree with TRBD2. J gave up 1 base and V 3 bases, and 10 bases lay outside the gene matches. The CDR3 loop spans 18 amino acids. Germline CDR1 MNHNS, CDR2 SASEGT. This CDR3 reads CASSEVFTSGGLQETQYF. CDR3 nucleotides: TGTGCCAGCAGTGAGGTTTTTACTAGCGGGGGACTCCAAGAGACCCAGTACTTC.

This chain uses TRBV25-1 with TRBJ2-5; 10 nucleotides agree with TRBD2. The CDR3 is 16 amino acids. CDR1 and CDR2 from the germline V gene are MGHDK and SYGVNS. J lost 2 bases, V lost 3 bases, and 6 bases had no gene match. This CDR3 reads CASSDLHSGGQETQYF. The CDR3 DNA follows: TGTGCCAGCAGTGACCTCCATAGCGGGGGGCAAGAGACCCAGTACTTC.

This rearrangement joins TRBV18 to TRBJ2-2, with D perhaps matching TRBD1 (5 bases). The V end was cut by 2 bases, the J end by 6 bases, with 13 bases between. The germline V gene encodes CDR1 KGHSH and CDR2 LQKENI. CDR3 size: 15 residues. The CDR3 is CASSPAQGEAGELFF. The CDR3 nucleotides read TGTGCCAGCTCACCAGCTCAGGGTGAAGCCGGGGAGCTGTTTTTT.

This clone was counted a few times. The chain combines TRBV19 with TRBJ1-2, with 7 bases identical to TRBD1. The germline V gene has CDR1 LNHDA and CDR2 SQIVND (reference sequence). This CDR3 spans 14 amino acids. The ends lost 5 bases at V and 5 bases at J; junction bases unmatched: 8. The DNA for the CDR3 is TGTGCCAGTAGTCCTCAAACAGGGGCGTATGGCTACACCTTC. Amino acid sequence: CASSPQTGAYGYTF.

This chain connects TRBV29-1 to TRBJ1-2; D perhaps matches TRBD1 (6 bases). Trimming cost V 3 bases and J 5 bases, with 13 bases left between them. Germline assignment: CDR1 SQVTM and CDR2 ANQGSEA. The CDR3 loop spans 13 amino acids. The chain's CDR3 is CSVDNRVGYGYTF. DNA for the CDR3: TGCAGCGTTGACAACAGGGTGGGGTATGGCTACACCTTC.

The rearrangement joins TRBV30 to TRBJ2-2; the match to TRBD2 covers 10 bases. The V gene's germline CDR1 is GTSNPN and CDR2 SVGIG (reference sequence). The CDR3 spans 15 residues. V shed 2 bases, J shed 4 bases, and the junction held 4 bases outside the gene matches. The CDR3 here is CAWSPGTSVTGELFF. The CDR3 bases are TGTGCCTGGAGTCCCGGGACTAGCGTCACCGGGGAGCTGTTTTTT.

This clone was seen more than once but under ten times. In DNA, the CDR3 is TGCGCCAGCAGTCAATCCCTGGGTGGTTGGCGTTCGGGAACTGAAGCTTTCTTT. It is translated as CASSQSLGGWRSGTEAFF. The chain has TRBV23-1 and TRBJ1-1; unclear D gene. TRBV23-1 counts as an open reading frame of uncertain function. Trimming took 0 bases from V and 5 from J, leaving 22 bases between them. The CDR3 has 18 amino acids.

This clone was counted only a few times. V and J are TRBV29-1 and TRBJ2-2, with TRBD1 as a possible D gene (5 bases). From germline, CDR1 is SQVTM and CDR2 ANQGSEA. This CDR3 contains 14 residues. V was shortened by 4 bases and J by 4 bases, with 13 bases between the two germline ends. The CDR3 sequence: CSVGFTGPTGELFF. The CDR3 nucleotides read TGCAGCGTTGGATTTACAGGACCCACCGGGGAGCTGTTTTTT.

This clone was observed a few times. The chain employs TRBV5-6 and TRBJ2-3; no firm D call. CDR3 size: 12 residues. V was cut by 4 bases and J by 6 bases, with 9 bases left in between. In germline, CDR1 is SGHDT, CDR2 YYEEEE. CDR3 protein: CASSLLRDTQYF. In DNA form, the CDR3 reads TGTGCCAGCAGCCTATTAAGGGATACGCAGTATTTT.

This clone showed up many times. The chain links TRBV7-2 to TRBJ2-7; 8 nucleotides agree with TRBD1. Unmatched junction bases numbered 20, after V lost 7 bases and J lost 6 bases. Germline V gene data show CDR1 as SGHTA and CDR2 as FQGNSA. This CDR3 region has 17 residues. CDR3 coding DNA: TGTGCCAGCAATTTCAGACTTGGGGCAGGGGGCTGGTCCGAGCAGTACTTC. Amino acids: CASNFRLGAGGWSEQYF.

The chain uses TRBV29-1 and TRBJ2-1, with 9 bases identical to TRBD2. The V gene's germline CDR1 is SQVTM and CDR2 ANQGSEA. The CDR3 is 13 amino acids. J lost 7 bases, V lost 3 bases, and 4 bases had no gene match. CDR3 sequence reads: CSVDLRGGNEQFF. CDR3 coding DNA: TGCAGCGTTGATCTGCGGGGGGGGAATGAGCAGTTCTTC.

This chain links TRBV29-1 with TRBJ2-7; D might be TRBD1 or TRBD2, each matching 5 bases. There are 14 residues in the CDR3. V lost 4 bases and J lost 3, with 16 bases in between. CDR1 is SQVTM and CDR2 is ANQGSEA in the germline V gene. CDR3 sequence reads: CSVGVGGSIYEQYF. The CDR3 coding sequence is TGCAGCGTTGGGGTTGGGGGATCAATCTACGAGCAGTACTTC.

The chain couples TRBV7-2 to TRBJ2-7, with D perhaps matching TRBD1 (6 bases). Germline CDR1 reads SGHTA; CDR2 reads FQGNSA. The V end was cut by 5 bases, the J end by 0 bases, with 14 bases between. This CDR3 has 15 residues. The CDR3 loop reads CASSLDSAASYEQYF. The CDR3 region has the DNA TGTGCCAGCAGCCTGGACAGTGCCGCCTCCTACGAGCAGTACTTC.

The CDR3 DNA sequence: TGCGCCAGCAGCATGACAGCGAACACCGGGGAGCTGTTTTTT. Protein sequence: CASSMTANTGELFF. The chain couples TRBV5-1 to TRBJ2-2, with a tentative D call TRBD1 (5 bases). This CDR3 is 14 amino acids long. The ends were cut back, 4 bases at V and 0 bases at J, with 7 bases in the middle. Germline assignment: CDR1 SGHRS and CDR2 YFSETQ.

This clone was seen more than once but under ten times. V and J are TRBV5-1 and TRBJ2-5; D is perhaps TRBD1 (5 bases). The CDR3 runs to 16 residues. V gave up 0 bases and J gave up 4 bases, with 16 bases separating them. Germline V lookup: CDR1 SGHRS, CDR2 YFSETQ. CDR3 sequence (DNA): TGCGCCAGCAGCTTGGAAGGCAGGGTCGTAGGAGAGACCCAGTACTTC. Translating gives CASSLEGRVVGETQYF.

The CDR3 region is CASSFELLRTEAFF. For the CDR3, the DNA is TGTGCCAGCAGCTTCGAACTCCTCAGGACTGAAGCTTTCTTT. This chain joins TRBV11-2 and TRBJ1-1; no firm D call. Germline lookup yields CDR1 SGHAT and CDR2 FQNNGV. V lost 3 bases and J lost 5, with 13 bases in between. This CDR3 is 14 amino acids long.

The chain joins TRBV5-6 to TRBJ2-2; 8 nucleotides align to TRBD1. The V segment lost 4 bases and the J segment 3 bases; nucleotides outside the gene matches: 17. Germline CDR1 SGHDT, CDR2 YYEEEE. CDR3 length equals 19 residues. The CDR3, as DNA: TGTGCCAGCAGCCCCACTACCTTCGGACAGGGCCGGGACACCGGGGAGCTGTTTTTT. Residues: CASSPTTFGQGRDTGELFF.

The J gene is TRBJ2-7, the V gene TRBV25-1; D may be TRBD1 (5 bases). CDR1 is MGHDK, CDR2 SYGVNS, per germline. Trimming stripped 5 bases from V and 1 base from J, with 9 bases between. There are 13 residues in the CDR3. In DNA, the CDR3 is TGTGCCAGCAGTCGGCCAGGGTCCTACGAGCAGTACTTC. This encodes CASSRPGSYEQYF.